The rows below give T cell receptor beta chains drawn from one sample of a study of CD8 T cells in Susac syndrome. A single record per CDR3 protein comes from TCRdb applying MiXCR to the immunoSEQ multiplex PCR reads. The table has 95,000 to 150,000 distinct CDR3 sequences, about 95% seen once. The sequencing input was CD8+ T cells from PBMCs. These receptors all come from a human donor with Susac syndrome. Each CDR3 is given with its conserved first and last residue. The D gene is left open where the match is weak. The listing skips clone size in some rows; elsewhere it reads once, few, many or a size class.

CDR3aa: CASSPRRWTEQYF; CDR3nt: TGCGCCAGCAGTCCTCGGCGGTGGACAGAGCAGTACTTC; d_gene: .; v_gene: TRBV5-1; abundance: .; j_gene: TRBJ2-7
CDR3aa: CASSIHRDPAYGYTF; CDR3nt: TGCGCCAGCAGCATTCACCGGGACCCAGCTTATGGCTACACCTTC; d_gene: .; v_gene: TRBV5-1; abundance: once; j_gene: TRBJ1-2
CDR3aa: CASSQETGLYGYTF; CDR3nt: TGTGCCAGCAGCCAAGAGACAGGGCTCTATGGCTACACCTTC; d_gene: TRBD1; v_gene: TRBV3-1; abundance: .; j_gene: TRBJ1-2
CDR3aa: CATQGSTGELFF; CDR3nt: TGCGCCACGCAAGGGAGCACCGGGGAGCTGTTTTTT; d_gene: .; v_gene: TRBV5-1; abundance: .; j_gene: TRBJ2-2
CDR3aa: CASSALLGAGYEQYF; CDR3nt: TGTGCCAGCAGTGCCCTTCTGGGGGCTGGCTACGAGCAGTACTTC; d_gene: .; v_gene: TRBV6-5; abundance: .; j_gene: TRBJ2-7
CDR3aa: CASSLSSGRSYNEQFF; CDR3nt: TGTGCCAGCAGTTTATCTAGCGGACGCTCCTACAATGAGCAGTTCTTC; d_gene: TRBD2; v_gene: TRBV6-5; abundance: .; j_gene: TRBJ2-1
CDR3aa: CSVVWTENQPQHF; CDR3nt: TGCAGCGTTGTTTGGACAGAGAATCAGCCCCAGCATTTT; d_gene: .; v_gene: TRBV29-1; abundance: .; j_gene: TRBJ1-5
CDR3aa: CASMGDRVNTEAFF; CDR3nt: TGTGCCAGCATGGGAGACAGGGTGAACACTGAAGCTTTCTTT; d_gene: TRBD1; v_gene: TRBV7-9; abundance: once; j_gene: TRBJ1-1
CDR3aa: CASSQGETYEQYF; CDR3nt: TGCGCCAGCAGCCAAGGGGAAACCTACGAGCAGTACTTC; d_gene: .; v_gene: TRBV4-1; abundance: .; j_gene: TRBJ2-7
CDR3aa: CSARKSGGYEQYF; CDR3nt: TGCAGTGCTAGGAAATCGGGGGGCTACGAGCAGTACTTC; d_gene: TRBD2; v_gene: TRBV20-1; abundance: .; j_gene: TRBJ2-7
CDR3aa: CASSPRDYDPDTQYF; CDR3nt: TGTGCCAGCAGCCCCCGGGACTATGATCCAGATACGCAGTATTTT; d_gene: TRBD2; v_gene: TRBV3-1; abundance: .; j_gene: TRBJ2-3
CDR3aa: CASGAHGTDYYEQYF; CDR3nt: TGTGCCAGCGGGGCCCATGGGACAGATTACTACGAGCAGTACTTC; d_gene: TRBD1; v_gene: TRBV25-1; abundance: .; j_gene: TRBJ2-7
CDR3aa: CASSLEYGGQYF; CDR3nt: TGTGCCAGCAGCTTAGAGTACGGGGGGCAGTACTTC; d_gene: .; v_gene: TRBV11-2; abundance: .; j_gene: TRBJ2-7
CDR3aa: CASIGQRRQYF; CDR3nt: TGTGCCAGCATCGGGCAACGGAGGCAGTATTTT; d_gene: .; v_gene: TRBV21-1; abundance: .; j_gene: TRBJ2-3
CDR3aa: CASSVGGGTRVAFF; CDR3nt: TGTGCCAGCAGCGTCGGTGGAGGGACGAGGGTAGCTTTCTTT; d_gene: .; v_gene: TRBV9; abundance: .; j_gene: TRBJ1-1
CDR3aa: CASSWIESGWGGTDTQYF; CDR3nt: TGCGCCAGCAGCTGGATCGAGTCAGGGTGGGGAGGCACAGATACGCAGTATTTT; d_gene: .; v_gene: TRBV5-1; abundance: .; j_gene: TRBJ2-3
CDR3aa: CASSQDSKNTEAFF; CDR3nt: TGTGCCAGCAGCCAAGACTCCAAGAACACTGAAGCTTTCTTT; d_gene: .; v_gene: TRBV14; abundance: once; j_gene: TRBJ1-1
CDR3aa: CASSFTRGEKLFF; CDR3nt: TGTGCCAGCAGTTTTACCCGGGGTGAAAAACTGTTTTTT; d_gene: .; v_gene: TRBV12-3/TRBV12-4; abundance: .; j_gene: TRBJ1-4
CDR3aa: CASSGTGQGYEQYF; CDR3nt: TGTGCCAGCAGTGGGACGGGACAGGGTTACGAGCAGTACTTC; d_gene: TRBD1; v_gene: TRBV5-6; abundance: .; j_gene: TRBJ2-7
CDR3aa: CSATTSGGYEQYF; CDR3nt: TGCAGTGCCACGACTAGCGGGGGATACGAGCAGTACTTC; d_gene: TRBD2; v_gene: TRBV20-1; abundance: .; j_gene: TRBJ2-7
CDR3aa: CASSLWGAGANVLTF; CDR3nt: TGTGCCAGCAGTTTATGGGGGGCTGGGGCCAACGTCCTGACTTTC; d_gene: .; v_gene: TRBV12-3/TRBV12-4; abundance: .; j_gene: TRBJ2-6
CDR3aa: CASGPLGASQFF; CDR3nt: TGTGCTAGTGGTCCCCTTGGGGCATCACAGTTCTTC; d_gene: .; v_gene: TRBV12-5; abundance: once; j_gene: TRBJ2-1
CDR3aa: CASTHGGLYEQYF; CDR3nt: TGTGCCAGCACTCACGGAGGACTCTACGAGCAGTACTTC; d_gene: .; v_gene: TRBV6-5; abundance: .; j_gene: TRBJ2-7
CDR3aa: CASSTSQGSTEAFF; CDR3nt: TGTGCCAGCAGCACCTCTCAGGGGAGCACTGAAGCTTTCTTT; d_gene: .; v_gene: TRBV9; abundance: .; j_gene: TRBJ1-1
CDR3aa: CASSVGPLDNEQFF; CDR3nt: TGTGCCAGCAGCGTAGGGCCTCTCGACAATGAGCAGTTCTTC; d_gene: .; v_gene: TRBV9; abundance: .; j_gene: TRBJ2-1
CDR3aa: CSVEAQGLRSTDTQYF; CDR3nt: TGCAGCGTTGAGGCGCAGGGCCTAAGGAGCACAGATACGCAGTATTTT; d_gene: .; v_gene: TRBV29-1; abundance: .; j_gene: TRBJ2-3
CDR3aa: CSARHEVAGAHGGGELFF; CDR3nt: TGCAGTGCTAGACACGAGGTAGCGGGGGCCCACGGGGGCGGGGAGCTGTTTTTT; d_gene: TRBD2; v_gene: TRBV20-1; abundance: .; j_gene: TRBJ2-2
CDR3aa: CSDAQGRIEYEQYF; CDR3nt: TGCAGCGACGCACAGGGCAGGATAGAATACGAGCAGTACTTC; d_gene: .; v_gene: TRBV29-1; abundance: .; j_gene: TRBJ2-7
CDR3aa: CASSQDRDWANVLTF; CDR3nt: TGTGCCAGCAGCCAAGACAGGGACTGGGCCAACGTCCTGACTTTC; d_gene: .; v_gene: TRBV3-1; abundance: .; j_gene: TRBJ2-6
CDR3aa: CASTPGAGTNSPLHF; CDR3nt: TGTGCCAGCACCCCCGGGGCAGGGACTAATTCACCCCTCCACTTT; d_gene: .; v_gene: TRBV9; abundance: .; j_gene: TRBJ1-6
CDR3aa: CASSQDLLVSTEAFF; CDR3nt: TGTGCCAGCAGCCAAGATCTTTTGGTAAGCACTGAAGCTTTCTTT; d_gene: .; v_gene: TRBV3-1; abundance: .; j_gene: TRBJ1-1
CDR3aa: CASRRTESNAEAFF; CDR3nt: TGTGCCAGCCGTCGGACAGAGTCGAACGCTGAAGCTTTCTTT; d_gene: .; v_gene: TRBV25-1; abundance: .; j_gene: TRBJ1-1
CDR3aa: CASSLSPRGQTQYF; CDR3nt: TGTGCCAGCAGTTTATCCCCCCGAGGGCAGACCCAGTACTTC; d_gene: .; v_gene: TRBV27; abundance: .; j_gene: TRBJ2-5
CDR3aa: CSVDQGFEQFF; CDR3nt: TGCAGCGTTGACCAGGGTTTTGAGCAGTTCTTC; d_gene: .; v_gene: TRBV29-1; abundance: .; j_gene: TRBJ2-1
CDR3aa: CAWSSDYNSPLHF; CDR3nt: TGTGCCTGGAGTAGTGATTATAATTCACCCCTCCACTTT; d_gene: .; v_gene: TRBV30; abundance: .; j_gene: TRBJ1-6
CDR3aa: CASSEGTGPYEQYF; CDR3nt: TGCGCCAGCAGCGAGGGGACAGGCCCCTACGAGCAGTACTTC; d_gene: TRBD1; v_gene: TRBV5-1; abundance: .; j_gene: TRBJ2-7
CDR3aa: CASSPGTSGQYNEQFF; CDR3nt: TGTGCCAGCAGCCCAGGGACTAGCGGACAATACAATGAGCAGTTCTTC; d_gene: TRBD2; v_gene: TRBV9; abundance: .; j_gene: TRBJ2-1